These 10 T cell receptor beta chains share one sample of origin, sequenced in a study of blood T cells in healthy people across ages. Through a sample-barcoded 5' primer and a J-beta primer mix, a second PCR was run for roughly 6 to 11 cycles. MiXCR, applied by TCRdb to the 5' RACE reads, yields one record per CDR3 protein. Altogether about 580,000 distinct CDR3 sequences are present, roughly 43% being singletons, with the ten largest covering about 26%. Sequencing input: blood. All receptors derive from a man at least 80 years old in good health.

This chain uses TRBV7-9 with TRBJ2-3; TRBD2 might be the D (5 bases). V dropped 8 bases and J dropped 2 bases, with 17 bases sitting between them. Germline-derived CDR1 and CDR2 are SEHNR and FQNEAQ (reference sequence). This CDR3 comprises 15 residues. The CDR3 spells CASGVGVADTDTQYF. The DNA of the CDR3 is TGTGCCAGCGGGGTGGGAGTCGCCGACACAGATACGCAGTATTTT.

The V gene is TRBV24-1, the J gene TRBJ2-1, with D possibly matching TRBD2 (6 bases). This CDR3 spans 15 amino acids. The germline V gene has CDR1 KGHDR and CDR2 SFDVKD. V gave up 11 bases and J gave up 4 bases, with 20 bases separating them. The CDR3 DNA follows: TGTGCCATGGGCATTCCCGGGGAGGCATACAATGAGCAGTTCTTC. Translated, it gives CAMGIPGEAYNEQFF.

This clonotype has a handful of counts. This chain connects TRBV14 to TRBJ2-1; 8 bases fit TRBD2. The closer fit of TRBJ2-7 to the DNA end suggests the J call may be wrong. The germline V gene encodes CDR1 SGHDN and CDR2 FVKESK. The CDR3 totals 14 residues. The CDR3 DNA reads TGTGCCAGCAGAAGCGGGAGCTCCTACAATGAGCAGTACTTC. It yields the protein CASRSGSSYNEQYF.

This rearrangement joins TRBV3-1 to TRBJ2-5, with 8 bases aligning to TRBD2. Matching the DNA end better, TRBJ2-7 makes the J call doubtful. Germline V gives CDR1 LGHDT, CDR2 YNNKEL (reference sequence). The CDR3 is 16 residues long. Here the CDR3 DNA reads TGTGCCAGCAGCCACCTGAGCGGGGGCCCCTTTGACGAGCAGTACTTC. It specifies CASSHLSGGPFDEQYF.

This clonotype was seen many times. The V call is TRBV6-5, the J call TRBJ1-4; D gene unclear. This CDR3 spans 15 amino acids. CDR1 is MNHEY, CDR2 SVGAGI, per germline. The V gene lost 5 bases and the J gene lost 0 bases, with 10 bases spanning the gap. The CDR3 DNA reads TGTGCCAGCAGTCAGAACACTGCAACTAATGAAAAACTGTTTTTT. It is translated as CASSQNTATNEKLFF.

This chain joins TRBV3-1 and TRBJ2-1; D ambiguous. Germline V gene sequence: CDR1 LGHDT, CDR2 YNNKEL (reference sequence). Trimming left V 0 bases short and J 9 bases short, with 12 bases between. The CDR3 totals 14 residues. The CDR3 sequence: CASSQEAVLFEQFF. For the CDR3, the DNA is TGTGCCAGCAGCCAAGAGGCAGTATTGTTTGAGCAGTTCTTC.

The chain is built from TRBV6-1 and TRBJ2-1; TRBD2 aligns across 11 bases. Trimming removed 10 bases from V and 6 bases from J; junction bases left unmatched: 11. The CDR3 length is 15 residues. The germline gives CDR1 MNHNS, CDR2 SASEGT. CDR3 loop: CATLAGTSGSNEQFF. DNA for the CDR3: TGTGCCACCTTAGCCGGGACTAGCGGTTCCAATGAGCAGTTCTTC.

This sequence joins TRBV14 and TRBJ2-1; 7 bases align to TRBD1. CDR3 length: 18 amino acids. Germline CDR1 reads SGHDN; CDR2 reads FVKESK. The trim removed 4 bases at V and 5 bases at J, leaving 17 bases unmatched. The CDR3 sequence is CASSRQGRRIGLHNEQFF. Written as DNA, the CDR3 is TGTGCCAGCAGCCGACAGGGCCGGCGGATAGGGCTACACAATGAGCAGTTCTTC.

This sequence joins TRBV25-1 and TRBJ1-2; a weak D match, TRBD1 (6 bases). V gave up 2 bases and J gave up 3 bases, with 16 bases separating them. CDR3 length: 16 amino acids. Germline V gene data show CDR1 as MGHDK and CDR2 as SYGVNS. CDR3: CASSEGGRVADYGYTF. CDR3 DNA: TGTGCCAGCAGTGAAGGGGGCAGGGTGGCTGACTATGGCTACACCTTC.

This clonotype was counted a few times. The V call is TRBV2, the J call TRBJ2-7; 7 bases are a match to TRBD1. Germline-derived CDR1 and CDR2 are SNHLY and FYNNEI. The J segment lost 1 base and the V segment lost 8 bases, leaving 8 bases of the junction unmatched. The CDR3 contains 14 residues. CDR3 in DNA: TGTGCCAGCCGCCGGCGACAGGGTTCCTACGAGCAGTACTTC. It encodes CASRRRQGSYEQYF.